One sample yielded the 7 T cell receptor beta chains listed below, sequenced in a study of cytomegalovirus exposure and HLA in healthy donors. The PCR was carried out with 60 Vbeta primers and 13 Jbeta primers. Profiled with immunoSEQ multiplex PCR; TCRdb holds only in-frame clones, not every one. This sample carries 150,000 or so clones, 81% of them seen once, and the ten largest clones take 1% to 1.5%. The specimen was PBMCs. The source is a man aged 50 to 59 in good health and CMV-seropositive.

The chain is built from TRBV28 and TRBJ1-5; D possibly corresponds to TRBD1 (6 bases). Trimming cost V 2 bases and J 6 bases, with 17 bases left between them. The CDR3 loop spans 16 amino acids. CDR1 and CDR2 (germline): MDHEN, SYDVKM. The CDR3 loop reads CASSLRPQRGSQPQHF. The CDR3 DNA follows: TGTGCCAGCAGTTTACGCCCCCAGAGGGGGAGTCAGCCCCAGCATTTT.

The V gene is TRBV11-3, the J gene TRBJ2-5; the D gene is possibly TRBD2 (5 bases). Germline V CDR1 and CDR2: SGHNT, YENEEA. Trimming shortened V by 5 bases and J by 7 bases, and 14 bases separated the two germline ends. This CDR3 contains 13 residues. The CDR3 protein is CASSTDYSGTQYF. DNA for the CDR3: TGTGCCAGCAGCACCGACTACTCGGGGACCCAGTACTTC.

The chain recombines TRBV13 with TRBJ1-3, with D unclear. The V end was cut by 4 bases, the J end by 3 bases, with 4 bases between. CDR3 length: 12 residues. The germline V gene has CDR1 PRHDT and CDR2 FYEKMQ (reference sequence). CDR3 region: CASSYGGNTIYF. CDR3 nucleotides: TGTGCCAGCAGCTACGGTGGAAACACCATATATTTT.

J is TRBJ2-3 and V is TRBV11-2, with 8 bases that match TRBD2. Germline values: CDR1 SGHAT, CDR2 FQNNGV. The CDR3 is 17 residues long. V lost 5 bases to trimming and J lost 1 base; unmatched junction nucleotides: 11. The CDR3 DNA sequence: TGTGCCAGCAGCCCACCTGGGAAGCGGGAGCGCACAGATACGCAGTATTTT. Its protein product is CASSPPGKRERTDTQYF. Complete variable domain (other parts from reference TRBV11-2 and TRBJ2-3): EAGVAQSPRYKIIEKRQSVAFWCNPISGHATLYWYQQILGQGPKLLIQFQNNGVVDDSQLPKDRFSAERLKGVDSTLKIQPAKLEDSAVYLCASSPPGKRERTDTQYFGPGTRLTVL.

In nucleotides, the CDR3 is TGTGCCAGCAGTTTGGGAGGCTATGAGGGCAATCAGCCCCAGCATTTT. Translating it yields CASSLGGYEGNQPQHF. The chain joins TRBV28 to TRBJ1-5; D call uncertain. The CDR3 covers 16 residues. Looked up from germline, CDR1 is MDHEN and CDR2 is SYDVKM. Trimming pared 3 bases from V and 2 bases from J, leaving 14 bases between.

The rearrangement joins TRBV14 to TRBJ2-3; a weak D match, TRBD2 (6 bases). V gave up 1 base and J gave up 5 bases, with 16 bases separating them. The CDR3 is made up of 16 amino acids. The germline CDR1 and CDR2 sequences are SGHDN and FVKESK. In DNA, the CDR3 is TGTGCCAGCAGCCAAGTCCCGGGAGCCGTAGGAGATACGCAGTATTTT. The encoded protein is CASSQVPGAVGDTQYF.

The gene calls are TRBV7-9 and TRBJ2-7; 10 positions match TRBD1. The V segment lost 8 bases and the J segment 3 bases; nucleotides outside the gene matches: 4. The CDR3 totals 13 residues. Germline CDR1 SEHNR, CDR2 FQNEAQ (reference sequence). This chain's CDR3 is CASLRDRGYEQYF. The DNA for the CDR3 is TGTGCCAGCCTCCGGGACAGGGGCTACGAGCAGTACTTC.